One sample yielded the 8 T cell receptor beta chains listed below, sequenced in a study of T-cell reconstitution after alpha-beta-depleted transplantation in children. A TCRbeta library incorporating unique molecular identifiers was prepared. TCRdb fed the PCR reads into MiXCR, producing one record per CDR3 protein. The repertoire has about 200,000 distinct CDR3 sequences, roughly 15% of them found once; the top ten carry 13%. Sequenced here: PBMCs from the stem cell graft donor, sampled from the stem cell graft. These TCRs come from a human donor who donated a stem cell graft to a child with acute lymphoblastic leukemia.

The rearrangement joins TRBV24-1 to TRBJ2-1; 7 positions agree with TRBD1. The CDR3 has 16 amino acids. CDR1 and CDR2 (germline): KGHDR, SFDVKD. The V and J ends lost 4 bases and 4 bases, in that order; junction bases with no gene match: 9. CDR3 DNA: TGTGCCACCAGTGACCGGACAGGAGCAAGATACAATGAGCAGTTCTTC. Protein product: CATSDRTGARYNEQFF.

This clonotype came up many times. The chain is built from TRBV5-1 and TRBJ1-1; D ambiguous. This CDR3 is built from 14 residues. CDR1 and CDR2 from the germline V gene are SGHRS and YFSETQ. V was clipped by 0 bases and J by 5 bases, with 11 bases between them. CDR3 amino acids: CASSLDGTGTEAFF. CDR3 coding DNA: TGCGCCAGCAGCTTGGACGGTACCGGGACTGAAGCTTTCTTT.

This clonotype was seen many times. This chain uses TRBV10-3 with TRBJ1-6; D is unclear. Germline loops: CDR1 ENHRY, CDR2 SYGVKD. This CDR3 contains 15 residues. The V end was cut by 0 bases, the J end by 8 bases, with 11 bases between. The CDR3 sequence: CAISESPRLDSPLHF. The DNA of the CDR3 is TGTGCCATCAGTGAGTCACCGCGGCTGGATTCACCCCTCCACTTT.

This clonotype has at least ten counts. This chain connects TRBV11-2 to TRBJ2-1; either TRBD1 or TRBD2 may supply D (5 bases each). Looked up from germline, CDR1 is SGHAT and CDR2 is FQNNGV. The CDR3 extends over 16 amino acids. Between the trimmed V and J ends, which lost 2 bases and 3 bases, there was a span of 14 bases. The CDR3 sequence is CASSLSGSGNYNEQFF. The CDR3 coding sequence is TGTGCCAGCAGCTTATCAGGGTCGGGGAACTACAATGAGCAGTTCTTC.

Points on this clonotype: A much larger clone lies a single base off, so this may be a read error. The chain links TRBV29-1 to TRBJ2-2, with TRBD2 matching over 10 bases. V trimming: 1 base; J trimming: 4 bases; junction bases outside the gene matches: 24. CDR1 and CDR2 (germline): SQVTM, ANQGSEA. There are 22 residues in the CDR3. CDR3 region: CSVEVFGTSARKRATTTGELFF. The CDR3 DNA follows: TGCAGCGTTGAAGTTTTTGGGACTAGCGCTCGAAAGAGGGCTACAACCACCGGGGAGCTGTTTTTT.

There are many counts of this clonotype. The chain employs TRBV5-1 and TRBJ2-2; D gene unclear. The V end was cut by 1 base, the J end by 2 bases, with 12 bases between. Per germline, CDR1 SGHRS and CDR2 YFSETQ. The CDR3 extends over 16 amino acids. The CDR3 coding sequence is TGCGCCAGCAGCTTGTTAACAGTCGTCAACACCGGGGAGCTGTTTTTT. Its protein product is CASSLLTVVNTGELFF.

This clonotype was detected many times. The genes are TRBV7-9 and TRBJ1-4; D gene ambiguous. CDR1 is SEHNR and CDR2 is FQNEAQ in the germline V gene (reference sequence). V was shortened by 6 bases and J by 3 bases, with 14 bases between the two germline ends. There are 15 residues in the CDR3. CDR3 DNA sequence: TGTGCCAGCAGAGTCGGACGGAGGGCTAATGAAAAACTGTTTTTT. This encodes CASRVGRRANEKLFF.

This clonotype was observed many times. The chain couples TRBV10-3 to TRBJ2-1, with 11 positions matching TRBD2. Germline CDR1 reads ENHRY; CDR2 reads SYGVKD. The V segment lost 3 bases and the J segment 6 bases; nucleotides outside the gene matches: 7. The CDR3 is 16 amino acids. The CDR3 nucleotides are TGTGCCATCAGTGAATCAGAGGGACTAGCGGCCAATGAGCAGTTCTTC. This gives the protein CAISESEGLAANEQFF.